Shown below are 4 T cell receptor beta chains from a single sample sequenced in a study of cytomegalovirus exposure and HLA in healthy donors. A multiplex PCR was run with 60 Vbeta primers and 13 Jbeta primers. Some clones are missing from TCRdb's copy, which holds only in-frame ones; the method was immunoSEQ multiplex PCR. The sample records approximately 140,000 clones, 75% to 90% being singletons. What was sequenced was PBMCs. Source of these receptors: a woman in her forties in good health and CMV-seropositive.

This rearrangement joins TRBV29-1 to TRBJ2-1; possible D gene TRBD2, 5 bases. V shed 0 bases and J shed 6 bases, with 21 bases lying between them. The CDR3 runs 17 residues. In germline, CDR1 is SQVTM, CDR2 ANQGSEA. The CDR3 DNA follows: TGCAGCGTTGAAGATTTAGGGCAGGAGCGGAGTACCAATGAGCAGTTCTTC. Encoded protein: CSVEDLGQERSTNEQFF.

The chain employs TRBV29-1 and TRBJ2-1, with unresolved D. V was pared by 2 bases and J by 3 bases, with 8 bases between. This CDR3 comprises 13 residues. Germline V lookup: CDR1 SQVTM, CDR2 ANQGSEA. CDR3 residues: CSVERQLYNEQFF. CDR3 in DNA: TGCAGCGTTGAACGACAACTCTACAATGAGCAGTTCTTC.

This clone appeared a single time. This rearrangement joins TRBV5-6 to TRBJ1-2; 8 bases match TRBD1. Trimming took 0 bases from V and 1 from J; bases not matched to a gene: 5. Germline V gene sequence: CDR1 SGHDT, CDR2 YYEEEE. There are 16 residues in the CDR3. CDR3 nucleotide sequence: TGTGCCAGCAGCTTGGACACAGGGGGGCGTAACTATGGCTACACCTTC. Its protein product is CASSLDTGGRNYGYTF.

This chain joins TRBV29-1 and TRBJ2-5; 12 bases map to TRBD1. Losses at the gene ends were 6 bases for V and 5 bases for J; bases not matched to a gene: 16. This CDR3 is 17 amino acids long. CDR1 is SQVTM, CDR2 ANQGSEA, per germline. This CDR3 is CSVSMRDRGPSGETQYF. In nucleotides, the CDR3 is TGCAGCGTATCTATGAGGGACAGGGGGCCCTCCGGGGAGACCCAGTACTTC. Based on the CDR3 plus reference TRBV29-1 and TRBJ2-5, the full variable domain is SAVISQKPSRDICQRGTSLTIQCQVDSQVTMMFWYRQQPGQSLTLIATANQGSEATYESGFVIDKFPISRPNLTFSTLTVSNMSPEDSSIYLCSVSMRDRGPSGETQYFGPGTRLLVL.